The 24 T cell receptor beta chains in this list originate from one sample, sequenced in a study of CD8+CD57+ T cells in acquired aplastic anemia. Profiling that covered TCR beta VDJ and CDR3 relied on genomic DNA as its template. TCRdb re-called the reads through MiXCR, storing one row per CDR3 protein. This sample carries roughly 150,000 distinct CDR3 sequences, just under 45% of them seen once, and the ten largest clones take under 1.2%. The sequencing sample was made of sorted CD4+, CD8+, or CD8+CD57+ T cells (not recorded which) from PBMCs. The origin of the receptors is a human donor in good health.

This clonotype was recorded many times. The chain recombines TRBV5-1 with TRBJ2-7, with D tentatively TRBD1 or TRBD2 (5 bases each). The CDR3 sequence is 15 residues long. V lost 0 bases to trimming and J lost 5 bases, with 15 bases between them. The germline gives CDR1 SGHRS, CDR2 YFSETQ. This CDR3 is CASSLAGTPQNEQYF. The CDR3 nucleotides read TGCGCCAGCAGCTTGGCCGGGACCCCACAGAACGAGCAGTACTTC.

The chain employs TRBV20-1 and TRBJ1-6; tentatively, D is TRBD1 (5 bases). The V gene lost 6 bases and the J gene lost 9 bases, with 15 bases spanning the gap. Germline assignment: CDR1 DFQATT and CDR2 SNEGSKA (reference sequence). The CDR3 consists of 13 residues. CDR3 bases: TGCAGTGCCGCGCAGGGAGGTCTTTCACCCCTCCACTTT. Translated: CSAAQGGLSPLHF.

Regarding this clonotype: This could be a read error, since a much larger clone is one nucleotide away. The chain joins TRBV20-1 to TRBJ2-5, with a weak D call TRBD1 (6 bases). Germline V gene lookup returns CDR1 DFQATT and CDR2 SNEGSKA (reference sequence). The length of the CDR3 is 12 residues. The CDR3 reads CSAAGVGETQYF. The CDR3, as DNA: TGCAGCGCGGCAGGGGTGGGTGAGACCCAGTACTTC.

J is TRBJ2-5 and V is TRBV2; 10 bases line up with TRBD2. With V trimmed by 6 bases and J by 4 bases, 5 bases remained unmatched. The germline V gene encodes CDR1 SNHLY and CDR2 FYNNEI. CDR3 length equals 14 residues. Here the CDR3 reads CASRPLAGVETQYF. The DNA of the CDR3 is TGTGCCAGCAGACCCCTAGCGGGAGTAGAGACCCAGTACTTC.

The chain is built from TRBV19 and TRBJ1-5, with 7 positions matching TRBD1. V lost 6 bases, J lost 0 bases, and 8 bases stayed unmatched. CDR3 length: 16 amino acids. Germline loops: CDR1 LNHDA, CDR2 SQIVND (reference sequence). CDR3 bases: TGTGCCAGTAGCTCACCGGGGACAGCTAGCAATCAGCCCCAGCATTTT. The encoded protein is CASSSPGTASNQPQHF.

This chain connects TRBV20-1 to TRBJ2-3; maybe TRBD2 (6 bases). V dropped 6 bases and J dropped 4 bases, with 20 bases sitting between them. The CDR3 is 15 amino acids. Germline loops: CDR1 DFQATT, CDR2 SNEGSKA (reference sequence). The CDR3 here is CSASSLGLFADTQYF. DNA of the CDR3: TGCAGTGCCAGTAGTTTGGGACTCTTCGCAGATACGCAGTATTTT.

A word on this clonotype: Given a much more abundant clone one base away, this may be a read error. The chain joins TRBV7-2 to TRBJ2-2, with 9 bases matching TRBD2. This CDR3 is built from 14 residues. V shed 8 bases and J 4 bases; nucleotides not matched to a gene: 5. Germline lookup yields CDR1 SGHTA and CDR2 FQGNSA. CDR3 in DNA: TGTGCCAGCGGCGGGGGGGCCACCACCGGGGAGCTGTTTTTT. Translation gives CASGGGATTGELFF.

This clonotype was counted ten times or more. This rearrangement joins TRBV5-4 to TRBJ1-6; 9 nucleotides align to TRBD1. Trimming at V came to 4 bases and at J to 0 bases, leaving 5 bases not matched to a gene. This CDR3 has 17 amino acids. Germline V CDR1 and CDR2: SGHNT, YYREEE (reference sequence). CDR3 nucleotide sequence: TGTGCCAGCAGCAGGGGACAGGGCACCTCCTATAATTCACCCCTCCACTTT. This encodes CASSRGQGTSYNSPLHF.

In this sample, this clonotype turned up a few times. This rearrangement joins TRBV10-3 to TRBJ1-3; D call uncertain. V lost 3 bases and J 6 bases, leaving 12 bases between the germline ends. The CDR3 totals 14 residues. Germline CDR1 is ENHRY and CDR2 is SYGVKD. The CDR3 nucleotides are TGTGCCATCAGTGATTACAGTCGTGAAAACACCATATATTTT. The encoded protein is CAISDYSRENTIYF.

Many counts were recorded for this clonotype. The CDR3 nucleotides are TGTGCCAGTAGCGTTGACAGGGCCACTGAAGCTTTCTTT. It yields the protein CASSVDRATEAFF. The chain carries TRBV19 and TRBJ1-1; TRBD1 matches 7 bases. The germline gives CDR1 LNHDA, CDR2 SQIVND (reference sequence). The CDR3 has 13 residues. The junction had 5 bases not matched to a gene; V was cut back by 6 bases and J by 4 bases.

This clonotype was counted at least ten times. The chain employs TRBV4-3 and TRBJ1-5; possible D gene TRBD1, 5 bases. Per germline, CDR1 LGHNA and CDR2 YSLEER. V shed 1 base and J shed 6 bases, with 13 bases lying between them. This CDR3 has 15 residues. CDR3 sequence: CASSQGRGPSQPQHF. CDR3 nucleotide sequence: TGCGCCAGCAGCCAAGGGAGGGGCCCGAGTCAGCCCCAGCATTTT.

In this sample, this clonotype turned up many times. The chain employs TRBV19 and TRBJ1-6, with a weak D call TRBD1 (5 bases). CDR1 is LNHDA and CDR2 is SQIVND in the germline V gene (reference sequence). The CDR3 loop spans 15 amino acids. Trimming shortened V by 5 bases and J by 10 bases, and 18 bases separated the two germline ends. As DNA, the CDR3 is TGTGCCAGTAGTGGGGGAACGGCGAACCGCTCACCCCTCCACTTT. Translated: CASSGGTANRSPLHF.

Ten or more counts support this clonotype. The chain employs TRBV4-1 and TRBJ1-1; 11 nucleotides align to TRBD1. Germline CDR1 MGHRA, CDR2 YSYEKL. The CDR3 length is 15 residues. The junction had 7 bases not matched to a gene; V was cut back by 6 bases and J by 4 bases. The CDR3 coding sequence is TGCGCCAGCAGATCCGGGACAGGGGGTCGCACTGAAGCTTTCTTT. Protein: CASRSGTGGRTEAFF.

This rearrangement joins TRBV7-2 to TRBJ2-7, with TRBD1 matching 7 bases. Germline-derived CDR1 and CDR2 are SGHTA and FQGNSA. The CDR3 is 13 amino acids. Losses at the gene ends were 4 bases for V and 1 base for J; bases not matched to a gene: 1. CDR3 in DNA: TGTGCCAGCAGCTCACAGGGGTCCTACGAGCAGTACTTC. Protein sequence: CASSSQGSYEQYF. The full variable domain, its missing parts supplied by reference TRBV7-2 and TRBJ2-7, is GAGVSQSPSNKVTEKGKDVELRCDPISGHTALYWYRQSLGQGLEFLIYFQGNSAPDKSGLPSDRFSAERTGGSVSTLTIQRTQQEDSAVYLCASSSQGSYEQYFGPGTRLTVT.

In this sample, this clonotype turned up many times. The rearrangement links TRBV7-6 to TRBJ1-1; D remains unclear. Trimming stripped 3 bases from V and 0 bases from J, with 11 bases between. CDR3 length: 15 amino acids. CDR1 is SGHVS, CDR2 FNYEAQ, per germline. The CDR3 DNA follows: TGTGCCAGCAGCTTGACACTTACAATGAACACTGAAGCTTTCTTT. Translating gives CASSLTLTMNTEAFF. Full variable domain (remainder filled in from reference TRBV7-6 and TRBJ1-1): GAGVSQSPRYKVTKRGQDVALRCDPISGHVSLYWYRQALGQGPEFLTYFNYEAQQDKSGLPNDRFSAERPEGSISTLTIQRTEQRDSAMYRCASSLTLTMNTEAFFGQGTRLTVV.

This chain uses TRBV25-1 with TRBJ2-7; D unresolved. The V gene lost 5 bases and the J gene lost 3 bases, with 5 bases spanning the gap. CDR1 and CDR2 from the germline V gene are MGHDK and SYGVNS. The CDR3 consists of 11 residues. Here the CDR3 DNA reads TGTGCCAGCAGTACCAACTACGAGCAGTACTTC. Its translation: CASSTNYEQYF.

This clonotype was seen repeatedly, ten times or more. CDR3 DNA: TGTGCCAGCAGCTTAGTTCCCCTGACAGATACGCAGTATTTT. This gives the protein CASSLVPLTDTQYF. The chain uses TRBV11-2 and TRBJ2-3; D uncertain. Trimming took 1 base from V and 3 from J, leaving 8 bases between them. Germline CDR1 is SGHAT and CDR2 is FQNNGV. The CDR3 runs 14 residues.

The table lists this clonotype with many counts. This chain's CDR3 is CASSQQINEQFF. The CDR3 region has the DNA TGTGCCAGCAGCCAACAGATAAATGAGCAGTTCTTC. The chain couples TRBV3-1 to TRBJ2-1; D remains unclear. Looked up from germline, CDR1 is LGHDT and CDR2 is YNNKEL (reference sequence). The length of the CDR3 is 12 residues. V lost 2 bases and J lost 7, with 6 bases in between.

The rearrangement links TRBV25-1 to TRBJ1-6, with D maybe TRBD1 (5 bases). Germline-derived CDR1 and CDR2 are MGHDK and SYGVNS. The germline V and J ends were trimmed by 6 bases and 6 bases, with 18 bases remaining between them. CDR3 length equals 16 residues. CDR3 nucleotides: TGTGCCAGCAGGGCCGGGGCAGCCACCGGTAATTCACCCCTCCACTTT. Amino acids: CASRAGAATGNSPLHF.

Concerning this clonotype itself: A much larger clone differs by one base, so this may be a read error. This chain joins TRBV19 and TRBJ1-1; D might be TRBD1 (5 bases). Per germline, CDR1 LNHDA and CDR2 SQIVND (reference sequence). The CDR3 runs to 13 residues. The CDR3 sequence: CASSMTENTEALF. The CDR3 bases are TGTGCCAGTAGTATGACAGAGAACACTGAAGCTTTGTTT.

The V call is TRBV20-1, the J call TRBJ2-7; 8 nucleotides align to TRBD1. Germline-derived CDR1 and CDR2 are DFQATT and SNEGSKA (reference sequence). Unmatched junction bases numbered 8, after V lost 5 bases and J lost 5 bases. The CDR3 contains 13 residues. The CDR3 protein is CSALNDRGHEQYF. CDR3 nucleotides: TGCAGTGCTCTAAATGACAGGGGCCACGAGCAGTACTTC.

This rearrangement joins TRBV18 to TRBJ2-7; 11 bases fit TRBD2. The junction had 12 bases not matched to a gene; V was cut back by 5 bases and J by 0 bases. Germline V gene data show CDR1 as KGHSH and CDR2 as LQKENI. The CDR3 covers 18 residues. In nucleotides, the CDR3 is TGTGCCAGCTCATCCTCTGGACTAGCGGGCCTAAGCTCCTACGAGCAGTACTTC. As protein: CASSSSGLAGLSSYEQYF.

This clonotype was observed a handful of times. The chain links TRBV6-2 or TRBV6-3 to TRBJ1-2; tentative D call: TRBD1 (6 bases). Germline V gives CDR1 MNHEY, CDR2 SVGEGT. The CDR3 has 16 residues. The V gene lost 6 bases and the J gene lost 4 bases, with 21 bases spanning the gap. The CDR3 DNA reads as TGTGCCAGCAGGGACCTCCCACCAGGACAGATCTATGGCTACACCTTC. Translated, it gives CASRDLPPGQIYGYTF.

This clonotype came up many times. J is TRBJ2-2 and V is TRBV11-2; weak D call: TRBD2 (7 bases). V was cut by 4 bases and J by 5 bases, with 17 bases left in between. Germline lookup yields CDR1 SGHAT and CDR2 FQNNGV. CDR3 length: 16 residues. The CDR3 DNA reads TGTGCCAGCAGCTCCTGGGGGGGGCCGGCAACCGGGGAGCTGTTTTTT. Translation: CASSSWGGPATGELFF. The whole variable domain, filled in from reference TRBV11-2 and TRBJ2-2, reads EAGVAQSPRYKIIEKRQSVAFWCNPISGHATLYWYQQILGQGPKLLIQFQNNGVVDDSQLPKDRFSAERLKGVDSTLKIQPAKLEDSAVYLCASSSWGGPATGELFFGEGSRLTVL.